This T cell receptor (beta chain) was sequenced for a study of blood T cells in healthy people across ages. Study-level points and caveats: When set beside aged donors, long-lived donors presented more naive CD4+ cells and higher diversity. Unsorted PBMCs prevented conclusive naive versus antigen-experienced comparison.

PCR was performed a second time for roughly 7 to 12 cycles using a sample-barcoded 5' primer and a J-beta primer mix. At least 2.5 million CDR3-containing paired-end reads were obtained per sample. One entry per CDR3 protein results from TCRdb running MiXCR on the 5' RACE reads. The table includes some 1.6 million distinct CDR3 sequences, roughly a third detected once. Note on this clonotype: As yet, its antigen is unknown. A read error may produce the germline difference seen at one junction end.

The CDR3 length is 17 residues. The germline V gene has CDR1 SEHNR and CDR2 FQNEAQ (reference sequence). The sample taken for sequencing was blood. This clonotype was sampled from a woman in her twenties or thirties in good health. The chain carries TRBV7-9 and TRBJ2-7, with 9 bases matching TRBD2. Written as DNA, the CDR3 is TGTGCCAGCAGCTTAGAAGGAGCGACTAGCGGATCCTGCGAGCAGTACTTC. Its protein is CASSLEGATSGSCEQYF.